The clone carrying this TCR beta chain has just a few counts. Via MiXCR, TCRdb re-called the 5' RACE reads, giving one row per CDR3 protein. Of some 41,000 distinct CDR3 sequences listed, 6.8% are singletons. The data derive from a study of spatial heterogeneity in lung cancer. The ends lost 0 bases at V and 10 bases at J; junction bases unmatched: 8. The CDR3 runs 14 residues. Germline V gene sequence: CDR1 LGHNA, CDR2 YSLEER. As for time point: sample taken at primary tumor resection. V gene TRBV4-3 combines with J gene TRBJ1-1, with TRBD1 matching 7 bases. The sample consisted of PBMCs, taken at surgery. This sequence originates from a female donor with early-stage non-small cell lung cancer. CDR3 bases: TGCGCCAGCAGCCAAGACAGGGGGACCTTCGGAGCTTTCTTT. The encoded protein is CASSQDRGTFGAFF.